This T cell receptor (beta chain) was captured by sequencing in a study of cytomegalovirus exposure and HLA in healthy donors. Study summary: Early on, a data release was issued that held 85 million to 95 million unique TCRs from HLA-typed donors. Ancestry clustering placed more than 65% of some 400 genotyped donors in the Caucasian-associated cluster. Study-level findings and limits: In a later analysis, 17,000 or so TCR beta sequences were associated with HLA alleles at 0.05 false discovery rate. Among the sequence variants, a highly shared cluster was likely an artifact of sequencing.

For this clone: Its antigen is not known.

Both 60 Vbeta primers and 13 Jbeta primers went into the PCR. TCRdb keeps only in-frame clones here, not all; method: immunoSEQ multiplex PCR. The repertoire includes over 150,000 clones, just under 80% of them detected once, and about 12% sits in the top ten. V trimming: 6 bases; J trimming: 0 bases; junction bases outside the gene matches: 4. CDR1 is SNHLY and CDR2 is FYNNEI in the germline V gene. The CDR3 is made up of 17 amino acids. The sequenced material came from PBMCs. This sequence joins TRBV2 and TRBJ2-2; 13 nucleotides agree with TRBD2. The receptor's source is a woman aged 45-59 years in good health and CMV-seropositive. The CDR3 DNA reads TGTGCCAGCAGACGACTAGCGGGGGGCCCGAACACCGGGGAGCTGTTTTTT. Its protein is CASRRLAGGPNTGELFF.